Each of the 12 T cell receptor beta chains below was sequenced from the same sample in a study of T cells after yellow fever vaccination. Via MiXCR, TCRdb re-called the 5' RACE reads, giving one row per CDR3 protein. The profile shows more than 450,000 distinct CDR3 sequences, 20% to 25% of them singletons. The specimen comprised PBMCs, sampled less than 25 days after the first yellow fever vaccination. These TCRs come from a man aged 18 to 30 who received the YFV17D yellow fever vaccine.

This clonotype has more than one count but fewer than ten. The gene calls are TRBV7-8 and TRBJ1-1; D possibly corresponds to TRBD1 (6 bases). The CDR3 has 15 amino acids. CDR1 and CDR2 (germline): SGHVS, FQNEAQ. Between the trimmed V and J ends, which lost 5 bases and 1 base, there was a span of 14 bases. DNA for the CDR3: TGTGCCAGCAGCCCGAGGGGGGCTACGAACACTGAAGCTTTCTTT. Translation gives CASSPRGATNTEAFF.

CDR3 residues: CSVDRASSETQYF. In DNA form, the CDR3 reads TGCAGCGTTGATAGAGCTAGCTCAGAGACCCAGTACTTC. This sequence joins TRBV29-1 and TRBJ2-5, with a tentative D call TRBD2 (5 bases). The germline V gene encodes CDR1 SQVTM and CDR2 ANQGSEA. The V and J ends lost 3 bases and 4 bases respectively, with 12 bases between them. CDR3 length equals 13 residues.

V is TRBV18 and J is TRBJ1-1; D unresolved. V was cut by 3 bases and J by 1 base, with 15 bases left in between. Germline values: CDR1 KGHSH, CDR2 LQKENI. CDR3 length: 16 amino acids. For the CDR3, the DNA is TGTGCCAGCTCACCCCTCGGAAGGTCGACGAACACTGAAGCTTTCTTT. Translation: CASSPLGRSTNTEAFF.

V gene TRBV9 combines with J gene TRBJ2-2; D could derive from TRBD1 or TRBD2 (5 bases each). V was cut by 3 bases and J by 4 bases, with 10 bases left in between. The CDR3 consists of 14 residues. Germline V gives CDR1 SGDLS, CDR2 YYNGEE. CDR3 DNA sequence: TGTGCCAGCAGCGCGGGACCTACCACCGGGGAGCTGTTTTTT. The encoded protein is CASSAGPTTGELFF. The whole variable domain, remainder taken from reference TRBV9 and TRBJ2-2, is DSGVTQTPKHLITATGQRVTLRCSPRSGDLSVYWYQQSLDQGLQFLIQYYNGEERAKGNILERFSAQQFPDLHSELNLSSLELGDSALYFCASSAGPTTGELFFGEGSRLTVL.

For this clonotype: Mismatch with germline at one junction end may stem from a read error. The chain has TRBV7-9 and TRBJ2-5; D may be TRBD1 (6 bases). Germline V gene lookup returns CDR1 SEHNR and CDR2 FQNEAQ (reference sequence). The CDR3 length is 15 residues. The CDR3 DNA is TGTGCCAGCAGCCCACAACAGGGTGACCAGGAGACCCAGTACTTC. Translating it yields CASSPQQGDQETQYF.

This chain uses TRBV5-1 with TRBJ1-3; TRBD1 might be the D (6 bases). The germline V gene has CDR1 SGHRS and CDR2 YFSETQ. The CDR3 length is 18 residues. V lost 0 bases and J 0 bases, leaving 16 bases between the germline ends. This CDR3 reads CASSLDKRTDSSGNTIYF. The CDR3, as DNA: TGCGCCAGCAGCTTGGATAAGAGGACGGACAGCTCTGGAAACACCATATATTTT.

Only a few counts were recorded for this clonotype. The chain joins TRBV30 to TRBJ1-2; D is ambiguous. CDR1 and CDR2 from the germline V gene are GTSNPN and SVGIG (reference sequence). The CDR3 contains 18 residues. The V gene lost 1 base and the J gene lost 0 bases, with 21 bases spanning the gap. The CDR3 here is CAWSARPIRLRANYGYTF. The CDR3 DNA follows: TGTGCCTGGAGTGCCCGACCCATCCGGTTGCGAGCTAACTATGGCTACACCTTC.

This clonotype was seen a handful of times. This chain connects TRBV12-3 or TRBV12-4 to TRBJ2-3; 13 bases map to TRBD2. V gave up 7 bases and J gave up 3 bases; unmatched junction bases: 1. The CDR3 is 14 amino acids. In nucleotides, the CDR3 is TGTGCCAGCAAACTAGCGGGGGGGACAGATACGCAGTATTTT. It yields the protein CASKLAGGTDTQYF.

This clonotype was counted many times. The chain combines TRBV7-8 with TRBJ2-2; D not resolved. Deletions cut 3 bases from V and 0 bases from J, with 8 bases between. The germline CDR1 and CDR2 sequences are SGHVS and FQNEAQ. The CDR3 has 15 amino acids. The CDR3 region is CASSFPVTNTGELFF. The DNA for the CDR3 is TGTGCCAGCAGCTTTCCTGTTACGAACACCGGGGAGCTGTTTTTT.

The V call is TRBV19, the J call TRBJ1-5; D remains ambiguous. CDR3 length: 13 residues. Deletions cut 10 bases from V and 5 bases from J, with 15 bases between. Germline CDR1 is LNHDA and CDR2 is SQIVND (reference sequence). The DNA of the CDR3 is TGTGCCATTTCAGACGAACTTCATCAGCCCCAGCATTTT. Translated: CAISDELHQPQHF.

The chain joins TRBV18 to TRBJ1-5, with a tentative D call TRBD1 (6 bases). There are 14 residues in the CDR3. Deletions cut 3 bases from V and 6 bases from J, with 12 bases between. Per the germline V gene, CDR1 is KGHSH and CDR2 is LQKENI. CDR3 region: CASSPSRGVQPQHF. CDR3 DNA sequence: TGTGCCAGCTCACCGAGCAGGGGCGTTCAGCCCCAGCATTTT.

The chain has TRBV20-1 and TRBJ1-2; 8 bases fit TRBD1. The CDR3 covers 12 residues. Looked up from germline, CDR1 is DFQATT and CDR2 is SNEGSKA (reference sequence). J lost 6 bases, V lost 5 bases, and 5 bases had no gene match. In nucleotides, the CDR3 is TGCAGTGCTGATGGACAGGGCAATGGCTACACCTTC. Translated, it gives CSADGQGNGYTF.